This note documents a single TCR beta chain sequence. The sample comes from a study of response to subunit inactivated influenza vaccine. J lost 3 bases, V lost 1 base, and 4 bases had no gene match. CDR1 and CDR2 (germline): SEHNR, FQNEAQ (reference sequence). This CDR3 is 15 amino acids long. TCRdb passed the RT-PCR reads through MiXCR, listing each CDR3 protein once. There are around 750,000 distinct CDR3 sequences in the sample; over 20% occur only once, and about 10% lies in the top ten. The sequence came from a man aged 45-60 years who received an inactivated influenza vaccine. This chain joins TRBV7-9 and TRBJ2-7; 9 bases are a match to TRBD1. Specimen: PBMCs from blood, collected roughly 5 days after vaccination. The CDR3 DNA reads as TGTGCCAGCAGCTTAGGGGGACAGGGACACTACGAGCAGTACTTC. Translation: CASSLGGQGHYEQYF.